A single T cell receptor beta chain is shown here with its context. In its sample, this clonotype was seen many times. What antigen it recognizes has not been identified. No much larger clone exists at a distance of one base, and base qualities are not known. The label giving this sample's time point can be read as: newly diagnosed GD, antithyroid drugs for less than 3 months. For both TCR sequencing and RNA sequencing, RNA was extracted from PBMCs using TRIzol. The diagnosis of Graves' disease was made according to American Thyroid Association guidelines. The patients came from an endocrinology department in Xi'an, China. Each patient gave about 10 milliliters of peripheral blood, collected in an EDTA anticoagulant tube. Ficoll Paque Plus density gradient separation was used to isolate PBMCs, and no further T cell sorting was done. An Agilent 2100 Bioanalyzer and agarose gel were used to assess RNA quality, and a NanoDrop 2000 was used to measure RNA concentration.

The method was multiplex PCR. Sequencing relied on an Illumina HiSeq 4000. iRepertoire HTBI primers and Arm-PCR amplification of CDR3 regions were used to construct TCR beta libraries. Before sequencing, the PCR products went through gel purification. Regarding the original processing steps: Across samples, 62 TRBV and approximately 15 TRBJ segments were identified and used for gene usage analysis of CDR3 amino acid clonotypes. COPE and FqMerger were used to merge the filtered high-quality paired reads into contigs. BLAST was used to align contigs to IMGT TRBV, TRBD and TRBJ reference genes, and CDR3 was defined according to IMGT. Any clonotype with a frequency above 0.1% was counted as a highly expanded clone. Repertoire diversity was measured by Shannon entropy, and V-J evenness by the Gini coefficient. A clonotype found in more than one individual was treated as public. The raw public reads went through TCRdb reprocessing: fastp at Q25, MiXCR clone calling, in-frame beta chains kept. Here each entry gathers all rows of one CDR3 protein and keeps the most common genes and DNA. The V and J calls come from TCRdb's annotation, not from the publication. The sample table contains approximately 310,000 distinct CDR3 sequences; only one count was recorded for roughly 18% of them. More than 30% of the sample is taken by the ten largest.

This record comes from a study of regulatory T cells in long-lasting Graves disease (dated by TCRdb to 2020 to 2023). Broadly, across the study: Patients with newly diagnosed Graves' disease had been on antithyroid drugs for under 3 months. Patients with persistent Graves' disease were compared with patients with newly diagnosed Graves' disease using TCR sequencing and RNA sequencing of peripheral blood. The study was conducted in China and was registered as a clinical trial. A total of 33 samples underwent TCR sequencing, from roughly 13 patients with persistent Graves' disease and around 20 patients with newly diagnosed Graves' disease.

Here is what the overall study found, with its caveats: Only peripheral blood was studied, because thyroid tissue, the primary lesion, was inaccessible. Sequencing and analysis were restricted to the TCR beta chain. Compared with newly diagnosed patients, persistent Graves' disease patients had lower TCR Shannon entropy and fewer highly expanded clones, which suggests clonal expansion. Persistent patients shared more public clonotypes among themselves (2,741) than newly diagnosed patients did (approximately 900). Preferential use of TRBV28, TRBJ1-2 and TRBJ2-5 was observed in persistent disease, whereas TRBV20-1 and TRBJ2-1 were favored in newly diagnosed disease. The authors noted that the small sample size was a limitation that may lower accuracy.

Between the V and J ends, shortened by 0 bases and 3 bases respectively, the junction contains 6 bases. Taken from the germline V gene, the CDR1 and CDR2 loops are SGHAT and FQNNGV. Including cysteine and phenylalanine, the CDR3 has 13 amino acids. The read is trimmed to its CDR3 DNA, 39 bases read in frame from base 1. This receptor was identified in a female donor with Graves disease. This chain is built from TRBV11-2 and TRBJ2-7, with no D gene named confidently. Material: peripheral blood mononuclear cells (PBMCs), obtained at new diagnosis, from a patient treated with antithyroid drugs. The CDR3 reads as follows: CASSLDPSYEQYF. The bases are TGTGCCAGCAGCTTAGACCCTAGCTACGAGCAGTACTTC.